The clone carrying this T cell receptor (beta chain) was counted between two and nine times. The antigen is undetermined. This record comes from a study of CD8 T cells in ankylosing spondylitis. Overall study findings and caveats: The clones that were linked to disease were reported to be significantly enriched in matched synovial fluid samples from ankylosing spondylitis patients. Some of these motif variants have turned up before, in reports on reactive arthritis synovial fluid and blood. Roughly eight highly homologous variants made up a TCR beta motif, and this motif appeared characteristic of ankylosing spondylitis blood.

Libraries for TCR beta were made by quantitative 5'-RACE with molecular barcodes. A single record per CDR3 protein comes from TCRdb applying MiXCR to the 5' RACE reads. Of 300,000 to 400,000 distinct CDR3 sequences in the sample, around 15% were seen once. Looked up from germline, CDR1 is SNHLY and CDR2 is FYNNEI. The CDR3 spans 14 residues. Trimming removed 8 bases at V and 8 bases at J, with 19 bases between. The TCR was taken from a male donor with ankylosing spondylitis or in good health (not recorded which). The chain links TRBV2 to TRBJ2-1, with unresolved D. The sample taken for sequencing was blood, either unsorted or a sorted T cell fraction (not recorded which). CDR3 residues: CASSPRRSPYEQFF. CDR3 in DNA: TGTGCCAGCTCTCCTCGAAGGTCACCGTATGAGCAGTTCTTC. Using reference TRBV2 and TRBJ2-1 for the parts outside the CDR3, the full variable domain is EPEVTQTPSHQVTQMGQEVILRCVPISNHLYFYWYRQILGQKVEFLVSFYNNEISEKSEIFDDQFSVERPDGSNFTLKIRSTKLEDSAMYFCASSPRRSPYEQFFGPGTRLTVL.